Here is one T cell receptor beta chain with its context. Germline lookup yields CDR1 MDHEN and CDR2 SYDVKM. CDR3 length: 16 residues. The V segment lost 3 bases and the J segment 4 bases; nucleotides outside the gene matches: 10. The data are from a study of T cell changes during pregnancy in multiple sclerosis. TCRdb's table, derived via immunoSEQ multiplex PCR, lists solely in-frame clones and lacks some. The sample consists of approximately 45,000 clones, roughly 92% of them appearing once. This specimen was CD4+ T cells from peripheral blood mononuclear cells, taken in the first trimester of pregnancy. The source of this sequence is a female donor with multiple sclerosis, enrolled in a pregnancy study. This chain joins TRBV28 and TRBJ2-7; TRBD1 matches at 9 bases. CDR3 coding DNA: TGTGCCAGCAGTTTCTCCCCGGGACAGGGTAGTTACGAGCAGTACTTC. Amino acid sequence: CASSFSPGQGSYEQYF. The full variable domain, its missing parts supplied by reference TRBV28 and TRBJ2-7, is DVKVTQSSRYLVKRTGEKVFLECVQDMDHENMFWYRQDPGLGLRLIYFSYDVKMKEKGDIPEGYSVSREKKERFSLILESASTNQTSMYLCASSFSPGQGSYEQYFGPGTRLTVT.